This is a list of T cell receptor beta chains from one sample in a study of T cell therapy after organ transplantation. Antigens of these TCRs are unknown. Profiled with immunoSEQ multiplex PCR; TCRdb holds only in-frame clones, not every one. The sample lists roughly 48,000 clones, less than 95% seen once, with 2.5% to 4% in the top ten. The source was CD8+ T cells from blood, collected before autologous CMV-specific T cell therapy. The receptors come from a human patient who had received a solid organ transplant and had CMV disease. The conserved cysteine and the conserved F or W are not part of the CDR3 here. Each record gives: V gene, J gene, D gene, CDR3 protein. D genes are given only for firm matches.

>TRBV5-1|TRBJ1-3|-
ASSLMGGDHTGNTIY
>TRBV2|TRBJ1-5|-
ASSEDIRRYNQPQH
>TRBV6-5|TRBJ1-5|-
ASRRGYSNQPQH
>TRBV14|TRBJ1-3|TRBD1
ASSQGKGQARYTIY
>TRBV9|TRBJ2-3|TRBD1
ASSVVTGGTDTQY
>TRBV21-1|TRBJ2-7|-
ASRTSLSPAAKTTSGTSYEQY
>TRBV30|TRBJ1-5|-
AWNTGSNQPQH
>TRBV7-6|TRBJ2-6|-
ATNWDILRSGANVLT
>TRBV25-1|TRBJ2-5|-
ASSDLGAGYETQY
>TRBV11-2|TRBJ2-5|-
ASSLLVGRSQETQY
>TRBV6-5|TRBJ1-1|-
ASSPRRVNTEAF
>TRBV9|TRBJ1-2|-
ASSVDGSPGNGYT
>TRBV9|TRBJ2-1|-
ASSHRQGRGVYNEQF
>TRBV13|TRBJ2-1|-
ASSLGRADEQF
>TRBV4-3|TRBJ2-3|-
ASSQDGSTDTQY
>TRBV11-2|TRBJ2-7|-
ASSLGFGPEQY
>TRBV27|TRBJ1-6|-
ASSLRGVASPLH
>TRBV4-2|TRBJ2-1|-
ASSQDQTPLEQF
>TRBV6-4|TRBJ1-1|-
ASSERPGANTEAF
>TRBV27|TRBJ2-3|-
ASSLGLGTFYTQY
>TRBV29-1|TRBJ2-3|TRBD1
SVGQGHTDTQY
>TRBV6-5|TRBJ1-2|-
ASSYGQNYGYT
>TRBV5-1|TRBJ2-5|TRBD2
ASSPGLAGGPGRETQY
>TRBV19|TRBJ2-7|TRBD2
ASSIDQLASEQY
>TRBV4-1|TRBJ2-4|-
ASSQERVAKNIQY
>TRBV7-8|TRBJ2-7|TRBD2
ASSLGRERLGYEQY
>TRBV6-1|TRBJ1-1|TRBD1
ASSATGIVAEAF
>TRBV11-2|TRBJ1-2|TRBD1
ASSLSPSGQGGYGYT
>TRBV29-1|TRBJ1-1|-
SVRENTEAF
>TRBV7-9|TRBJ2-7|TRBD2
ASSFPAGGFYEQY
>TRBV2|TRBJ2-1|-
ASSDGQVLHEQF
>TRBV7-9|TRBJ2-7|-
ASSFLGGQLYEQY
>TRBV2|TRBJ2-5|TRBD2
ASSLILAGTQETQY
>TRBV2|TRBJ2-2|TRBD1
AAGQGAKGGELF
>TRBV4-1|TRBJ2-1|-
ASSQEPPEGKF
>TRBV4-1|TRBJ1-5|TRBD1
ASSQAGRGTGGLRNQPQH
>TRBV27|TRBJ1-1|-
ASSLERMNTEAF
>TRBV7-7|TRBJ2-5|-
ASSLGPAGQETQY
>TRBV5-1|TRBJ2-7|-
ASSLRQHEQY
>TRBV7-8|TRBJ1-1|-
ASSWGLGAEAF
>TRBV30|TRBJ2-2|-
AWDPGTGIGELF
>TRBV7-6|TRBJ2-3|-
ASSLLVDKGADTQY
>TRBV19|TRBJ2-6|-
ASTRDRLRSSGANVLT
>TRBV6-5|TRBJ2-7|TRBD2
ASSYSLAGVSEQY
>TRBV4-1|TRBJ2-7|TRBD2
ASSPPTSLAGGYEQY
>TRBV7-9|TRBJ1-1|-
ASSQKAGATEAF
>TRBV6-4|TRBJ1-1|-
ATAALVENTEAF
>TRBV12-5|TRBJ1-1|-
ASGLGPQGRGTEAF
>TRBV7-8|TRBJ2-1|-
ASSSRPSDLNEQF
>TRBV5-1|TRBJ1-1|TRBD1
ASSLKQGGTEAF
>TRBV19|TRBJ1-3|TRBD1
ASGDRSNRNTIY
>TRBV5-1|TRBJ2-3|TRBD1
ASRVDRAHSTDTQY
>TRBV5-1|TRBJ2-2|-
ASSLGLQATGELF
>TRBV7-9|TRBJ1-1|TRBD1
ASSPGQPAAF
>TRBV14|TRBJ1-2|-
ASSQVLAGVGYT
>TRBV7-2|TRBJ2-5|TRBD2
ASSASGGGGETQY
>TRBV25-1|TRBJ1-1|TRBD1
ASSPGGIEAF
>TRBV6-1|TRBJ2-4|TRBD2
ASSEGGGEGTKNIQY
>TRBV5-5|TRBJ2-2|TRBD1
ASSFGQGLRTGELF